These T cell receptor beta chains were read from a single sample in a study of T-cell reconstitution after alpha-beta-depleted transplantation in children. TCRdb itself ran the PCR reads through MiXCR, one entry per CDR3 protein. The sample carries 300,000 to 400,000 distinct CDR3 sequences, around 15% recorded once. The input for sequencing was PBMCs, mostly from graft donor cells, taken 360 days after TCRalphabeta/CD19-depleted stem cell transplant. Receptors originate from a male patient aged 2-10 years who had a stem cell transplant for acute lymphoblastic leukemia, so the T cells may come from the graft donor. The CDR3 runs from the conserved cysteine through the conserved F or W. Fields, in order: clone size, J gene, V gene, D gene, CDR3 DNA, CDR3 protein. D genes are given only for firm matches. A row's size may be missing; if present it is once, few, many or a size class.

few TRBJ1-2 TRBV4-3 - TGCGCCAGCAGCCAAGATCCTGTGGAAAACTATGGCTACACCTTC CASSQDPVENYGYTF
few TRBJ2-7 TRBV20-1 TRBD2 TGCAGTGCTAGAGCGCCCGCGGGAGTGCCCTACGAGCAGTACTTC CSARAPAGVPYEQYF
- TRBJ2-5 TRBV7-7 - TGTGCTAGCAGCTTAGAGTTGGGAGGCCTCCAAGAGACCCAGTACTTC CASSLELGGLQETQYF
few TRBJ2-1 TRBV6-2/TRBV6-3 - TGTGCCAGCAGTTACGGGTGGGATGAGCAGTTCTTC CASSYGWDEQFF
many TRBJ2-1 TRBV13 TRBD2 TGTGCCAGCAGCTCCCCGGGACTAGCGGGTTACAATGAGCAGTTCTTC CASSSPGLAGYNEQFF
few TRBJ1-1 TRBV18 TRBD1 TGTGCCAGCTCACCGGGCAGGGGGCCTTTTATTATGAACACTGAAGCTTTCTTT CASSPGRGPFIMNTEAFF
- TRBJ2-5 TRBV20-1 TRBD1 TGCAGTGCACAGGGGACCTTGGGAGAGACCCAGTACTTC CSAQGTLGETQYF
many TRBJ1-2 TRBV5-8 - TGTGCCAGCAGCTCCCCCACAGCCGTCTATGGCTACACCTTC CASSSPTAVYGYTF
few TRBJ2-1 TRBV20-1 TRBD2 TGCAGTGCTAGAGATACGGCTAGCGGGTACGATGAGCAGTTCTTC CSARDTASGYDEQFF
few TRBJ1-1 TRBV12-3/TRBV12-4 - TGTGCCAGCAGCACCTCGGGGCACACTGAAGCTTTCTTT CASSTSGHTEAFF
- TRBJ2-4 TRBV7-2 TRBD2 TGTGCCAGCAGCTGGTCTCGAGGGAGACTAGCGGGAGTTGGGGCTGCCAAAAACATTCAGTACTTC CASSWSRGRLAGVGAAKNIQYF
few TRBJ2-1 TRBV4-3 TRBD2 TGCGCCAGCAGCCAACTAGCGGGAGGGCTAGCACCACGTAACTACAATGAGCAGTTCTTC CASSQLAGGLAPRNYNEQFF
- TRBJ2-7 TRBV4-1 TRBD1 TGCGCCAGCAGCCAAATTTCACTTTCCGCCGGGACAGGGTTGTACGAGCAGTACTTC CASSQISLSAGTGLYEQYF
- TRBJ1-1 TRBV12-3/TRBV12-4 - TGTGCCAGCAGTTTCCACAGGGCAAGGAACACTGAAGCTTTCTTT CASSFHRARNTEAFF
few TRBJ2-7 TRBV7-2 - TGTGCCAGCAGCTTAATGGGGTACGCCTACGAGCAGTACTTC CASSLMGYAYEQYF
few TRBJ2-2 TRBV12-3/TRBV12-4 TRBD1 TGTGCCAGCAGCCGCGACAGGGGTAGGACCGGGGAGCTGTTTTTT CASSRDRGRTGELFF
- TRBJ2-1 TRBV11-1 TRBD2 TGTGCCAGCAGCTTCCCCGGCGGACTAGCGATCCCTGCGGGGTCCTACAATGAGCAGTTCTTC CASSFPGGLAIPAGSYNEQFF
many TRBJ1-3 TRBV12-3/TRBV12-4 TRBD1 TGTGCCAGCAGCAGTTTCAGGACAGGGGGAAACACCATATATTTT CASSSFRTGGNTIYF
few TRBJ1-4 TRBV6-1 - TGTGCCACCACTGGGCAGACTAATGAAAAACTGTTTTTT CATTGQTNEKLFF
- TRBJ1-4 TRBV7-9 TRBD1 TGTGCCAGCAGCCATCCGGGACAGAATGAAAAACTGTTTTTT CASSHPGQNEKLFF
- TRBJ2-3 TRBV7-9 - TGTGCCAGCAGCCCTAGTGGAGGGATCGGCACAGATACGCAGTATTTT CASSPSGGIGTDTQYF
- TRBJ1-3 TRBV19 - TGTGCCAGTACTCTAGGAGTCTACTCTGGAAACACCATATATTTT CASTLGVYSGNTIYF